This T cell receptor beta chain appears in the sequencing data of a study of T cell responses to AZD1222 COVID-19 vaccine. Method: immunoSEQ multiplex PCR; TCRdb's copy keeps in-frame clones and lacks some. The table includes 200,000 or so clones, about 91% detected once. Regarding the study as a whole: Donor demographics were predominantly white British with a female majority; clonal diversity may be underestimated.

As regards this clone: The antigen remains undetermined.

The origin of this receptor is an adult in good health. The sample in question was peripheral blood, obtained on day 0 of AZD1222 vaccination.

CDR3 amino acids: CASSAWERNTEAFF. Written as DNA, the CDR3 is TGTGCCAGCAGTGCCTGGGAACGGAACACTGAAGCTTTCTTT. The V and J genes are TRBV27 and TRBJ1-1, with unresolved D. Trimming took off 5 bases at V and 1 base at J, with 11 bases between the two ends. The CDR3 loop spans 14 amino acids. Germline V CDR1 and CDR2: MNHEY, SMNVEV (reference sequence).